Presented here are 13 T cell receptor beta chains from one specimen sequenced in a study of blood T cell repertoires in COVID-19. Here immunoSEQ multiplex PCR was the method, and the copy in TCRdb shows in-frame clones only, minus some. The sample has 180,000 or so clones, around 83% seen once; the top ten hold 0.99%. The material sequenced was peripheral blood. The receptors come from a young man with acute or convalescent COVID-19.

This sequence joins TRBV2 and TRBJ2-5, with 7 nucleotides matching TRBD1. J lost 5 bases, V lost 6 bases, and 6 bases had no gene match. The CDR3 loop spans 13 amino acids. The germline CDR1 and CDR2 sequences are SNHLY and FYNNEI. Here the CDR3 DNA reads TGTGCCAGCAGATCGACAGGGTTTGAGACCCAGTACTTC. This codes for CASRSTGFETQYF.

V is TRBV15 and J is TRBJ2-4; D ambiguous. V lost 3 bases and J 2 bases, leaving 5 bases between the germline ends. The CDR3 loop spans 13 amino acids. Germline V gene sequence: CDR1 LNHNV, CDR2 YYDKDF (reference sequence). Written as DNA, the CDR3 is TGTGCCACCAGCAGCGTATCCAAAAACATTCAGTACTTC. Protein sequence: CATSSVSKNIQYF.

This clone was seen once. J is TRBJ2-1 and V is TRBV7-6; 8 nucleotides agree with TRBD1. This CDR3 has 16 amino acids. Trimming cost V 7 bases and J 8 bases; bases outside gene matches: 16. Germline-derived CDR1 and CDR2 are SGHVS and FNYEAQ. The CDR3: CASIQFSRTGPYEQFF. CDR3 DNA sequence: TGTGCCAGCATCCAATTTTCTAGGACAGGGCCGTATGAGCAGTTCTTC.

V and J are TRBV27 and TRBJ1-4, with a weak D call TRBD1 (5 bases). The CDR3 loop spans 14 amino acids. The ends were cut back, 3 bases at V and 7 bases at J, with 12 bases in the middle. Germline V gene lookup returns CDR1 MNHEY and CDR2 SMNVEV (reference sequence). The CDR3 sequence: CASSFLGAGEKLFF. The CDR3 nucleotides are TGTGCCAGCAGTTTCCTTGGGGCTGGTGAAAAACTGTTTTTT. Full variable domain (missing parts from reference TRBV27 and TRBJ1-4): EAQVTQNPRYLITVTGKKLTVTCSQNMNHEYMSWYRQDPGLGLRQIYYSMNVEVTDKGDVPEGYKVSRKEKRNFPLILESPSPNQTSLYFCASSFLGAGEKLFFGSGTQLSVL.

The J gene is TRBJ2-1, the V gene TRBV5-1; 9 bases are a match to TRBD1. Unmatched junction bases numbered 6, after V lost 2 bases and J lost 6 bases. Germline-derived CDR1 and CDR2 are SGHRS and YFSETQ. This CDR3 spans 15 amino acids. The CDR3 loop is CASSFSGQGINEQFF. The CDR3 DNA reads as TGCGCCAGCAGCTTCTCGGGACAGGGCATCAATGAGCAGTTCTTC.

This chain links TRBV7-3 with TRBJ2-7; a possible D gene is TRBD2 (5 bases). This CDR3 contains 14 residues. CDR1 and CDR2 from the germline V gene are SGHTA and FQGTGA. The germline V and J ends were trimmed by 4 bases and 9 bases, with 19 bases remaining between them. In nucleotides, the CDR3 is TGTGCCAGCAGCTCCCAAATCCAGCTTCGGGGGCAGTACTTC. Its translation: CASSSQIQLRGQYF.

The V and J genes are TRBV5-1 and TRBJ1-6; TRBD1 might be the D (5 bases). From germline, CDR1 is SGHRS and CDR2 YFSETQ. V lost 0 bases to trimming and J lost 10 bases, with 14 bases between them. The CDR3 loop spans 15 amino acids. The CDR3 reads CASSLAGQGRSPLHF. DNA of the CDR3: TGCGCCAGCAGCTTGGCTGGTCAGGGCCGATCACCCCTCCACTTT.

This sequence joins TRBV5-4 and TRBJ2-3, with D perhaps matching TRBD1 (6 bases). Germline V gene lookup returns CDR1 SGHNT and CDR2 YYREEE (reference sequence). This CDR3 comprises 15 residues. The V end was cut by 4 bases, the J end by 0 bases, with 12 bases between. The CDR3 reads CASSQQGWSTDTQYF. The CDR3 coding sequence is TGTGCCAGCAGCCAACAGGGATGGAGCACAGATACGCAGTATTTT.

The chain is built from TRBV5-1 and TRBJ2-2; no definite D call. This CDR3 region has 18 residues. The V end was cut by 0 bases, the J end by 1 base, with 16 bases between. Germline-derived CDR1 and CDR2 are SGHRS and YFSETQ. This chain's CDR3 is CASSLAELASGNTGELFF. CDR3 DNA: TGCGCCAGCAGCTTGGCCGAACTCGCGTCGGGGAACACCGGGGAGCTGTTTTTT. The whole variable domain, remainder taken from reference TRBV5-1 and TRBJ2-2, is KAGVTQTPRYLIKTRGQQVTLSCSPISGHRSVSWYQQTPGQGLQFLFEYFSETQRNKGNFPGRFSGRQFSNSRSEMNVSTLELGDSALYLCASSLAELASGNTGELFFGEGSRLTVL.

As DNA, the CDR3 is TGTGCCACCAGTGCCCACGCCAGGGGACAAAGATATGGCTACACCTTC. It specifies CATSAHARGQRYGYTF. J is TRBJ1-2 and V is TRBV24-1, with a weak D call TRBD1 (6 bases). The V end was cut by 5 bases, the J end by 5 bases, with 20 bases between. Germline V gene sequence: CDR1 KGHDR, CDR2 SFDVKD. The CDR3 totals 16 residues.

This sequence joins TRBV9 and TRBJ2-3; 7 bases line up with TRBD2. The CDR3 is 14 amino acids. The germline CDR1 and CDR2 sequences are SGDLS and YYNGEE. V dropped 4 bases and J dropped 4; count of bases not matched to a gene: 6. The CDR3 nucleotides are TGTGCCAGCAGCAAACGACTAGCCCCAGATACGCAGTATTTT. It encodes CASSKRLAPDTQYF.

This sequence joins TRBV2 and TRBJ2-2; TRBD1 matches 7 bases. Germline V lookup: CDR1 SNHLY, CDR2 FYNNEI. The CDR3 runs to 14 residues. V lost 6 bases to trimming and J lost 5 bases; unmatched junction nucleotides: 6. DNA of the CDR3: TGTGCCAGCAGAAGACAGGGTGGGACCGGGGAGCTGTTTTTT. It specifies CASRRQGGTGELFF.

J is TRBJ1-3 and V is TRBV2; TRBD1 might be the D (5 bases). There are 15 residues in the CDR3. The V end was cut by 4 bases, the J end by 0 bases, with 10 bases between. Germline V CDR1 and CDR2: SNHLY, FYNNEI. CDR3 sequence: CASSGGGTSGNTIYF. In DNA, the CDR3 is TGTGCCAGCAGTGGGGGCGGGACCTCTGGAAACACCATATATTTT.